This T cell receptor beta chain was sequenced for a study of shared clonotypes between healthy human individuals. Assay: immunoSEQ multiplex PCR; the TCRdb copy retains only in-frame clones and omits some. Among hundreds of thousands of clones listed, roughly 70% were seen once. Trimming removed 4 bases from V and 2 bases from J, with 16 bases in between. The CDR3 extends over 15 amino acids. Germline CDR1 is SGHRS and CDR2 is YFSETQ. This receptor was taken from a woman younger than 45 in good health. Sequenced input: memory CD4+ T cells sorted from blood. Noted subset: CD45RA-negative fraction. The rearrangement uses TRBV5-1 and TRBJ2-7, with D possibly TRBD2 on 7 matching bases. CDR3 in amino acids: CASSPLWGGPYEQYF. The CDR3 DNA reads TGCGCCAGCAGCCCTCTTTGGGGGGGCCCCTACGAGCAGTACTTC.